The rows below give T cell receptor beta chains drawn from one sample of a study of molecular identifiers for immune sequencing clone quantification. TCRdb processed the PCR reads anew with MiXCR; each CDR3 protein has one entry. The sample carries nearly 650,000 distinct CDR3 sequences, 25% recorded once. The material sequenced was naive CD8+ T cells from blood, with Jurkat cell RNA spiked in. These receptors all stem from a human donor in good health. Some libraries in this study had Jurkat cell RNA spiked in. The CDR3 runs from the conserved cysteine through the conserved F or W. Fields, in order: D gene, J gene, V gene, clone size, CDR3 protein, CDR3 DNA. The D gene is left open where the match is weak. Rows may omit the clone size; those that give it use once, few, many or a size class.

>TRBD1|TRBJ2-7|TRBV4-2|-
CASSPAGQGESYEQYF
TGTGCCAGCAGTCCGGCGGGACAGGGGGAATCCTACGAGCAGTACTTC
>TRBD1|TRBJ2-3|TRBV2|many
CASSDRGPSDTQYF
TGTGCCAGCAGCGACAGGGGGCCTTCAGATACGCAGTATTTT
>-|TRBJ1-1|TRBV12-3/TRBV12-4|few
CASSLGMNTEALF
TGTGCCAGCAGTTTGGGCATGAACACTGAAGCTCTCTTT
>-|TRBJ1-1|TRBV9|-
CASSVGWGADTEAFF
TGTGCCAGCAGCGTAGGGTGGGGGGCGGACACTGAAGCTTTCTTT
>TRBD2|TRBJ2-7|TRBV2|-
CASVGLASFEQYF
TGTGCCAGCGTGGGACTAGCTTCCTTCGAGCAGTACTTC
>-|TRBJ2-7|TRBV6-2/TRBV6-3|-
CASSTGDILRGRISYAQYF
TGTGCCAGCAGCACCGGGGACATCCTTCGGGGGCGGATCTCCTACGCGCAGTACTTC
>-|TRBJ2-5|TRBV7-9|-
CASSQLALQETRYF
TGTGCCAGCAGCCAACTGGCCTTGCAAGAGACCCGGTACTTC
>TRBD1|TRBJ2-3|TRBV7-9|many
CASSSPDRGQRDTQYF
TGTGCCAGCAGCTCCCCGGACAGGGGGCAGCGGGATACGCAGTATTTT
>TRBD1|TRBJ2-5|TRBV2|-
CATITRTGGEETQYF
TGTGCCACCATTACCCGGACAGGGGGCGAAGAGACCCAGTACTTC
>-|TRBJ2-5|TRBV4-3|many
CASSQDRGGVLRETQYF
TGCGCCAGCAGCCAAGATAGGGGCGGGGTTCTTCGAGAGACCCAGTACTTC
>TRBD2|TRBJ2-2|TRBV27|-
CASTQRGLAGVRWSGELFF
TGTGCCAGCACCCAACGGGGACTAGCGGGGGTTAGGTGGTCCGGGGAGCTGTTTTTT
>-|TRBJ1-4|TRBV20-1|few
CSARAGPKNEKLFF
TGCAGTGCTAGGGCCGGACCGAAGAATGAAAAACTGTTTTTT
>-|TRBJ1-1|TRBV5-3|-
CASNFGGGTEAFF
TGTGCCAGCAACTTTGGGGGCGGCACCGAAGCTTTCTTT